One sample yielded the 18 T cell receptor beta chains listed below, sequenced in a study of patients and donors after allogeneic stem cell transplantation (dated by TCRdb to the early 2020s). Libraries came from RT-PCR. Sequencing relied on a NextSeq 550. The raw public reads went through TCRdb reprocessing: fastp at Q25, MiXCR clone calling, in-frame beta chains kept. Each record represents a unique CDR3 protein, reported with the most common genes and DNA among its rows. This sample lists over 150,000 distinct CDR3 sequences; roughly 40% were detected once. About 35% of the sample rests with the top ten. Input material: blood, either unsorted or a sorted T cell fraction (not recorded which). These receptor sequences come from a human donor who was either an allogeneic HSCT recipient or a stem cell or donor lymphocyte infusion donor (not recorded which). It is not recorded whose cells these are; they may come from a transplant donor.

The V call is TRBV27, the J call TRBJ1-2; 7 bases align to TRBD1. The germline CDR1 and CDR2 sequences are MNHEY and SMNVEV (reference sequence). J was trimmed by 8 bases and V by 5 bases; bases with no gene match: 5. This CDR3 spans 12 amino acids. The CDR3 sequence is CASSPTGEGYTF. The CDR3 region has the DNA TGTGCCAGCAGTCCCACAGGGGAGGGCTACACCTTC.

This chain joins TRBV30 and TRBJ1-1; D is unclear. Germline CDR1 is GTSNPN and CDR2 is SVGIG (reference sequence). This CDR3 comprises 10 residues. Trimming stripped 5 bases from V and 1 base from J, with 2 bases between. The CDR3 sequence: CAWENTEAFF. Here the CDR3 DNA reads TGTGCCTGGGAGAACACTGAAGCTTTCTTT.

The V gene is TRBV12-3 or TRBV12-4, the J gene TRBJ1-4, with TRBD1 as a possible D gene (6 bases). V was cut by 3 bases and J by 8 bases, with 13 bases left in between. This CDR3 has 14 amino acids. CDR3 bases: TGTGCCAGCAGTTTTGAGGACAGAGGGGAAAAACTGTTTTTT. This gives the protein CASSFEDRGEKLFF.

The CDR3 region has the DNA TGTGCCACCAGCAGATGGGCGCTACGAGGGTCCCACAACTCCTACAATGAGCAGTTCTTC. As protein: CATSRWALRGSHNSYNEQFF. This chain uses TRBV15 with TRBJ2-1; D possibly corresponds to TRBD2 (5 bases). From germline, CDR1 is LNHNV and CDR2 YYDKDF (reference sequence). V was pared by 2 bases and J by 0 bases, with 23 bases between. CDR3 length: 20 residues.

This chain connects TRBV6-2 or TRBV6-3 to TRBJ2-2; D gene unclear. Germline V CDR1 and CDR2: MNHEY, SVGEGT. With 7 bases removed from V and 0 bases from J, the gap between germline ends came to 12 bases. The CDR3 loop spans 15 amino acids. CDR3 sequence: CASILRLPNTGELFF. CDR3 DNA: TGTGCCAGCATCCTGAGACTGCCGAACACCGGGGAGCTGTTTTTT.

This clonotype showed up just a few times. The chain couples TRBV7-9 to TRBJ1-1; D might be TRBD1 (6 bases). CDR3 size: 14 residues. CDR1 and CDR2 (germline): SEHNR, FQNEAQ (reference sequence). The germline V and J ends were trimmed by 1 base and 3 bases, with 9 bases remaining between them. The CDR3 coding sequence is TGTGCCAGCAGCTTAGTGAAGGGGGACACTGAAGCTTTCTTT. Residues: CASSLVKGDTEAFF. Complete variable domain (other parts from reference TRBV7-9 and TRBJ1-1): DTGVSQNPRHKITKRGQNVTFRCDPISEHNRLYWYRQTLGQGPEFLTYFQNEAQLEKSRLLSDRFSAERPKGSFSTLEIQRTEQGDSAMYLCASSLVKGDTEAFFGQGTRLTVV.

V and J are TRBV9 and TRBJ2-5, with 8 bases fitting TRBD2. Trimming removed 6 bases from V and 4 bases from J; junction bases left unmatched: 5. The CDR3 totals 13 residues. Germline-derived CDR1 and CDR2 are SGDLS and YYNGEE. The CDR3 protein is CASNPLAGETQYF. The CDR3 coding sequence is TGTGCCAGCAATCCTCTAGCGGGAGAGACCCAGTACTTC.

The J gene is TRBJ2-7, the V gene TRBV6-2 or TRBV6-3; D gene ambiguous. Germline lookup yields CDR1 MNHEY and CDR2 SVGEGT. Trimming removed 8 bases from V and 1 base from J, with 9 bases in between. CDR3 size: 12 residues. The CDR3 sequence is CASAQVSYEQYF. The CDR3 DNA sequence: TGTGCCAGCGCGCAGGTTTCCTACGAGCAGTACTTC.

The table lists this clonotype with a few counts. The chain has TRBV5-1 and TRBJ2-5, with 9 bases aligning to TRBD2. Trimming at V came to 3 bases and at J to 0 bases, leaving 15 bases not matched to a gene. The CDR3 runs to 19 residues. The V gene's germline CDR1 is SGHRS and CDR2 YFSETQ. DNA for the CDR3: TGCGCCAGCAGCTCCCCACGTGACCCTAGCGGGACTCACCAAGAGACCCAGTACTTC. Residues: CASSSPRDPSGTHQETQYF.

This clonotype was seen many times. The gene calls are TRBV12-3 or TRBV12-4 and TRBJ1-5; D is uncertain. This CDR3 comprises 15 residues. V was pared by 2 bases and J by 1 base, with 9 bases between. The CDR3 DNA sequence: TGTGCCAGCAGTTTATGGGGTAAGAGCAATCAGCCCCAGCATTTT. As protein: CASSLWGKSNQPQHF.

At least ten counts were recorded for this clonotype. CDR3 nucleotides: TGTGCCAGCAGTTTCATCGCGTTCGGACAGACCAATTCACCCCTCCACTTT. It specifies CASSFIAFGQTNSPLHF. The chain recombines TRBV27 with TRBJ1-6, with D perhaps matching TRBD1 (6 bases). The CDR3 spans 17 residues. In germline, CDR1 is MNHEY, CDR2 SMNVEV (reference sequence). Between the trimmed V and J ends, which lost 3 bases and 7 bases, there was a span of 19 bases.

The chain carries TRBV7-8 and TRBJ1-2, with 10 bases matching TRBD1. CDR1 is SGHVS, CDR2 FQNEAQ, per germline. The junction had 13 bases not matched to a gene; V was cut back by 0 bases and J by 6 bases. CDR3 length: 18 residues. For the CDR3, the DNA is TGTGCCAGCAGCTTAGCGCTTGGGACAGGGGCTCCGAGGAATGGCTACACCTTC. Translation: CASSLALGTGAPRNGYTF.

The chain carries TRBV28 and TRBJ2-7, with D uncertain. The CDR3 is 17 residues long. In germline, CDR1 is MDHEN, CDR2 SYDVKM. V was trimmed by 4 bases and J by 0 bases, leaving 19 bases between them. DNA for the CDR3: TGTGCCAGCAGTTCCCCTCTCAGAACCCCGAGCTCCTACGAGCAGTACTTC. Its translation: CASSSPLRTPSSYEQYF.

The chain links TRBV7-8 to TRBJ2-2, with D hard to call. The CDR3 has 12 residues. Per germline, CDR1 SGHVS and CDR2 FQNEAQ. Trimming cost V 7 bases and J 5 bases, with 8 bases left between them. Here the CDR3 reads CASTPSTGELFF. The CDR3 bases are TGTGCCAGCACCCCCTCGACCGGGGAGCTGTTTTTT.

This chain uses TRBV4-2 with TRBJ2-1, with 10 bases that match TRBD2. CDR3 size: 18 residues. V lost 0 bases, J lost 0 bases, and 5 bases stayed unmatched. Germline V gene lookup returns CDR1 LGHNA and CDR2 YNFKEQ. The CDR3 region is CASSQDRASGSSYNEQFF. CDR3 nucleotide sequence: TGTGCCAGCAGCCAAGATCGGGCTAGCGGGAGCTCCTACAATGAGCAGTTCTTC.

The genes are TRBV19 and TRBJ1-1, with TRBD1 as a possible D gene (5 bases). The CDR3 sequence is 13 residues long. The germline V gene encodes CDR1 LNHDA and CDR2 SQIVND (reference sequence). The V gene lost 11 bases and the J gene lost 2 bases, with 15 bases spanning the gap. The CDR3 bases are TGTGCCGCCAATGACAGACCCAACACTGAAGCTTTCTTT. This translates into CAANDRPNTEAFF.

This chain uses TRBV24-1 with TRBJ2-2, with D tentatively TRBD1 (6 bases). CDR1 and CDR2 from the germline V gene are KGHDR and SFDVKD. The CDR3 covers 16 residues. V lost 2 bases and J lost 5, with 14 bases in between. The CDR3 region is CATSDWNRARTGELFF. The CDR3 DNA reads TGTGCCACCAGTGATTGGAACAGGGCGAGGACCGGGGAGCTGTTTTTT.

The gene calls are TRBV20-1 and TRBJ1-2; TRBD1 matches 8 bases. V dropped 5 bases and J dropped 6; count of bases not matched to a gene: 5. CDR1 and CDR2 from the germline V gene are DFQATT and SNEGSKA (reference sequence). The CDR3 runs 12 residues. This CDR3 reads CSAHSGGDGYTF. The CDR3 region has the DNA TGCAGTGCTCACTCAGGGGGCGATGGCTACACCTTC.